The 24 T cell receptor beta chains below all came from one sample that was sequenced in a study of vaccination effects on CD4 cells after COVID-19. The antigens these receptors bind are not known. Peptide-pool stimulation followed by sequencing identified expanded antigen-specific CD4+ clonotypes in the ViraFEST assay. Cultured cells yielded isolated CD4+ T cells after 10 to 11 days. Between March and December 2020, the person had a SARS-CoV-2 infection that PCR confirmed. The protocol was immunoSEQ multiplex PCR, while the TCRdb copy is restricted to in-frame clones and leaves out a portion. The repertoire has 35,000 to 45,000 clones, around two thirds of them found once; the top ten carry approximately 17%. The sequencing used CD4+ T cells from PBMCs cultured with HCoV-NL63 spike peptides, collected before COVID-19 vaccination. These receptors were collected from a human donor who had a prior SARS-CoV-2 infection.

This clone turned up a few times. Other DNA sequences in the same sample also yield this CDR3. The genes are TRBV18 and TRBJ2-1; possible D gene TRBD2, 6 bases. The length of the CDR3 is 14 residues. Per the germline V gene, CDR1 is KGHSH and CDR2 is LQKENI. Trimming shortened V by 6 bases and J by 4 bases, and 13 bases separated the two germline ends. The CDR3 nucleotides are TGTGCCAGCTCCCCGGGACTTGTTTACAATGAGCAGTTCTTC. Translated: CASSPGLVYNEQFF.

Only one count was recorded for this clone. V and J are TRBV19 and TRBJ2-6; D is unclear. V was pared by 5 bases and J by 4 bases, with 6 bases between. Germline CDR1 LNHDA, CDR2 SQIVND (reference sequence). The CDR3 covers 13 residues. The chain's CDR3 is CASSLWGANVLTF. CDR3 DNA: TGTGCCAGTAGTCTTTGGGGGGCCAACGTCCTGACTTTC.

The chain carries TRBV5-1 and TRBJ2-7; D is perhaps TRBD1 or TRBD2 (6 bases each). Germline V gene data show CDR1 as SGHRS and CDR2 as YFSETQ. This CDR3 contains 16 residues. Between the trimmed V and J ends, which lost 0 bases and 4 bases, there was a span of 17 bases. The CDR3 DNA reads TGCGCCAGCAGCTTGGGCCGGGGGCAGGGTCTATACGAGCAGTACTTC. This sequence encodes CASSLGRGQGLYEQYF.

This chain joins TRBV14 and TRBJ1-1; no definite D call. Trimming cost V 0 bases and J 0 bases, with 14 bases left between them. Germline CDR1 is SGHDN and CDR2 is FVKESK. The CDR3 runs to 17 residues. This chain's CDR3 is CASSQDLPAAMNTEAFF. The DNA for the CDR3 is TGTGCCAGCAGCCAAGATTTGCCGGCAGCAATGAACACTGAAGCTTTCTTT.

The rearrangement uses TRBV2 and TRBJ1-5; D gene uncertain. Germline V gene sequence: CDR1 SNHLY, CDR2 FYNNEI. CDR3 size: 15 residues. Trimming stripped 3 bases from V and 2 bases from J, with 11 bases between. CDR3 DNA sequence: TGTGCCAGCAGTGACTGGGGTGGGGGCAATCAGCCCCAGCATTTT. This codes for CASSDWGGGNQPQHF.

Only a few counts were recorded for this clone. This chain links TRBV19 with TRBJ1-5; D remains unclear. The CDR3 covers 14 residues. Germline values: CDR1 LNHDA, CDR2 SQIVND (reference sequence). V lost 3 bases and J 3 bases, leaving 9 bases between the germline ends. The CDR3 here is CASSIRHLNQPQHF. CDR3 bases: TGTGCCAGTAGTATTAGACACCTCAATCAGCCCCAGCATTTT.

The J gene is TRBJ2-3, the V gene TRBV15; D is perhaps TRBD2 (5 bases). V lost 5 bases, J lost 2 bases, and 14 bases lay in between. Per germline, CDR1 LNHNV and CDR2 YYDKDF (reference sequence). The CDR3 totals 15 residues. In DNA form, the CDR3 reads TGTGCCACCAGCCCGGGGTATCGAGACACAGATACGCAGTATTTT. This codes for CATSPGYRDTDTQYF.

This clone was seen a single time. The genes are TRBV5-1 and TRBJ2-3; D unresolved. This CDR3 region has 12 residues. Germline-derived CDR1 and CDR2 are SGHRS and YFSETQ. V lost 4 bases and J 6 bases, leaving 9 bases between the germline ends. Written as DNA, the CDR3 is TGCGCCAGCAGCCCGATGGGGGATACGCAGTATTTT. Translated, it gives CASSPMGDTQYF. Variable domain in full (rest from reference TRBV5-1 and TRBJ2-3): KAGVTQTPRYLIKTRGQQVTLSCSPISGHRSVSWYQQTPGQGLQFLFEYFSETQRNKGNFPGRFSGRQFSNSRSEMNVSTLELGDSALYLCASSPMGDTQYFGPGTRLTVL.

This clone turned up a few times. The J gene is TRBJ2-5, the V gene TRBV2; a possible D gene is TRBD1 (6 bases). V was clipped by 6 bases and J by 2 bases, with 13 bases between them. The CDR3 is 14 residues long. Germline V gene sequence: CDR1 SNHLY, CDR2 FYNNEI. This chain's CDR3 is CASRNRDRQETQYF. CDR3 DNA sequence: TGTGCCAGCAGAAACAGGGACCGGCAAGAGACCCAGTACTTC.

The chain carries TRBV19 and TRBJ2-2; D is undetermined. Trimming removed 9 bases from V and 2 bases from J, with 4 bases in between. CDR1 is LNHDA and CDR2 is SQIVND in the germline V gene (reference sequence). CDR3 length equals 11 residues. The CDR3 DNA reads as TGTGCCAGCACTAACACCGGGGAGCTGTTTTTT. It codes for CASTNTGELFF.

The chain carries TRBV5-1 and TRBJ2-7, with 9 nucleotides matching TRBD1. The CDR3 runs 17 residues. Germline trimming cut 3 bases from V and 1 base from J; bases unmatched to any gene: 11. Germline V gene data show CDR1 as SGHRS and CDR2 as YFSETQ. CDR3 DNA sequence: TGCGCCAGCAGCTCTCCCCTCCGGGACAGGGATTCCTACGAGCAGTACTTC. Encoded protein: CASSSPLRDRDSYEQYF.

The J gene is TRBJ2-3, the V gene TRBV7-2; maybe TRBD1 (5 bases). This CDR3 spans 12 amino acids. Germline assignment: CDR1 SGHTA and CDR2 FQGNSA. V lost 5 bases to trimming and J lost 7 bases, with 10 bases between them. The CDR3 coding sequence is TGTGCCAGCAGCCCCCCAGGGAATACGCAGTATTTT. Translation: CASSPPGNTQYF.

The chain carries TRBV9 and TRBJ2-5, with TRBD1 matching over 10 bases. CDR1 is SGDLS, CDR2 YYNGEE, per germline. After removal of 7 bases from V and 5 bases from J, the junction contained 8 bases not matched to a gene. The CDR3 consists of 14 residues. The CDR3 DNA reads TGTGCCAGCGCCGGCGAGACAGGGGGCGAGACCCAGTACTTC. This translates into CASAGETGGETQYF.

This chain uses TRBV6-1 with TRBJ1-2; D remains unclear. Trimming cost V 1 base and J 9 bases, with 15 bases left between them. This CDR3 region has 14 residues. The germline gives CDR1 MNHNS, CDR2 SASEGT. CDR3 loop: CASSEEGWQNSYTF. The CDR3 nucleotides read TGTGCCAGCAGTGAAGAAGGTTGGCAGAACAGCTACACCTTC.

The chain joins TRBV10-3 to TRBJ1-6; D unclear. The CDR3 extends over 16 amino acids. Germline V gives CDR1 ENHRY, CDR2 SYGVKD. Trimming cost V 4 bases and J 17 bases, with 27 bases left between them. CDR3 amino acids: CAISGSSRESGPWVHF. DNA for the CDR3: TGTGCCATCAGTGGGAGTAGCCGGGAGTCAGGCCCCTGGGTCCACTTT.

This chain connects TRBV5-8 to TRBJ2-6, with unresolved D. V was clipped by 0 bases and J by 11 bases, with 15 bases between them. Germline lookup yields CDR1 SGHTS and CDR2 YDEGEE. The CDR3 runs to 15 residues. Here the CDR3 DNA reads TGTGCCAGCAGCTTGGGTCAGACCGACGCGTACGTCCTGACTTTC. It translates to CASSLGQTDAYVLTF. Variable domain in full (rest from reference TRBV5-8 and TRBJ2-6): EAGVTQSPTHLIKTRGQQATLRCSPISGHTSVYWYQQALGLGLQFLLWYDEGEERNRGNFPPRFSGRQFPNYSSELNVNALELEDSALYLCASSLGQTDAYVLTFGAGSRLTVL.

This clone has just one count. V usage is TRBV9 and J usage is TRBJ1-6; D is perhaps TRBD1 (5 bases). The V end lost 0 bases, the J end lost 10 bases, and 14 bases lay between the germline ends. The CDR3 runs to 15 residues. Germline V gene sequence: CDR1 SGDLS, CDR2 YYNGEE. The CDR3 spells CASSVGGDGGSPLHF. DNA of the CDR3: TGTGCCAGCAGCGTAGGTGGGGACGGGGGATCACCCCTCCACTTT.

The CDR3 DNA follows: TGTGCCAGCAGCCTGGGGGGCACGGGAGCAGAGACCCAGTACTTC. This gives the protein CASSLGGTGAETQYF. The chain is built from TRBV5-4 and TRBJ2-5; D is possibly TRBD1 or TRBD2 (6 bases each). Trimming removed 4 bases at V and 4 bases at J, with 17 bases between. The length of the CDR3 is 15 residues. Germline CDR1 SGHNT, CDR2 YYREEE (reference sequence).

The chain is built from TRBV7-2 and TRBJ2-5; D is perhaps TRBD2 (7 bases). CDR1 and CDR2 (germline): SGHTA, FQGNSA. The CDR3 consists of 14 residues. Trimming stripped 5 bases from V and 3 bases from J, with 13 bases between. DNA for the CDR3: TGTGCCAGCAGCCCGGCGGGGGCCGAAGAGACCCAGTACTTC. Translation gives CASSPAGAEETQYF.

The chain joins TRBV7-2 to TRBJ2-7; D gene uncertain. The CDR3 spans 14 residues. V gave up 1 base and J gave up 2 bases, with 9 bases separating them. From germline, CDR1 is SGHTA and CDR2 FQGNSA. CDR3 in DNA: TGTGCCAGCAGCTTAGTTATCTCCACCTACGAGCAGTACTTC. This translates into CASSLVISTYEQYF. Based on the CDR3 plus reference TRBV7-2 and TRBJ2-7, the full variable domain is GAGVSQSPSNKVTEKGKDVELRCDPISGHTALYWYRQSLGQGLEFLIYFQGNSAPDKSGLPSDRFSAERTGGSVSTLTIQRTQQEDSAVYLCASSLVISTYEQYFGPGTRLTVT.

V and J are TRBV14 and TRBJ1-4; D is uncertain. Germline V gene sequence: CDR1 SGHDN, CDR2 FVKESK. V lost 0 bases to trimming and J lost 16 bases, with 6 bases between them. The length of the CDR3 is 10 residues. The CDR3 nucleotides are TGTGCCAGCAGCCAAGATAGGGAGTTTTTT. Its protein product is CASSQDREFF.

This clone has a handful of counts. The genes are TRBV7-9 and TRBJ1-4, with D hard to call. V lost 1 base and J lost 10, with 13 bases in between. Germline V gene data show CDR1 as SEHNR and CDR2 as FQNEAQ (reference sequence). The CDR3 totals 14 residues. CDR3 region: CASSLEAAFGKLFF. DNA for the CDR3: TGTGCCAGCAGCTTAGAAGCCGCCTTTGGAAAACTGTTTTTT.

V is TRBV30 and J is TRBJ2-1, with unresolved D. Germline CDR1 reads GTSNPN; CDR2 reads SVGIG (reference sequence). CDR3 length: 13 residues. V was trimmed by 4 bases and J by 8 bases, leaving 15 bases between them. Here the CDR3 reads CAWNGRFGDEQFF. DNA of the CDR3: TGTGCCTGGAACGGCCGTTTTGGGGATGAGCAGTTCTTC.

The rearrangement links TRBV7-2 to TRBJ2-1; 8 bases fit TRBD2. V lost 3 bases and J lost 2; bases outside the gene matches: 6. The CDR3 contains 16 residues. CDR1 SGHTA and CDR2 FQGNSA come from the germline V gene. This CDR3 is CASSFPGGPPYNEQFF. The CDR3 nucleotides are TGTGCCAGCAGCTTCCCGGGGGGGCCGCCCTACAATGAGCAGTTCTTC.